Listed below are T cell receptor beta chains from one sample, sequenced in a study of T cell changes during pregnancy in multiple sclerosis. Assay used: immunoSEQ multiplex PCR; TCRdb lists only in-frame clones, some missing. The sample gives about 100,000 clones, around 93% of which show up once; about 2% is in the top ten. This specimen consisted of peripheral blood, obtained after pregnancy. The receptors were gathered from a female donor with multiple sclerosis, enrolled in a pregnancy study. Both conserved end residues are part of each CDR3. The order of the fields is J gene, V gene, CDR3 protein.

TRBJ2-7 | TRBV12-5 | CASGLAGYNEQYF
TRBJ2-1 | TRBV28 | CASSFMGGRSNEQFF
TRBJ2-7 | TRBV9 | CASSVSGQGALEQYF
TRBJ2-1 | TRBV7-2 | CASSPQGSGGYNEQFF
TRBJ2-3 | TRBV28 | CASSLIRRGGTDTQYF
TRBJ1-3 | TRBV6-6 | CASSPTGGSGNTIYF
TRBJ2-7 | TRBV10-3 | CAISGGGPNTPYEQYF
TRBJ1-4 | TRBV7-9 | CASSLWEPWLGDEKLFF
TRBJ2-7 | TRBV5-1 | CASSLDPAYEQYF
TRBJ2-2 | TRBV14 | CASSQVETGELFF
TRBJ2-7 | TRBV11-1 | CASSVPSGGYAEQYF
TRBJ1-1 | TRBV7-9 | CASTFDRGYTEAFF
TRBJ1-1 | TRBV4-3 | CASSRFGLSGVAEAFF
TRBJ1-4 | TRBV6-5 | CASTGEVHEKLFF
TRBJ1-1 | TRBV30 | CAWMGQGYAEAFF
TRBJ2-5 | TRBV7-7 | CASSRGGQETQYF
TRBJ1-2 | TRBV19 | CASTWTGNGYTF
TRBJ2-3 | TRBV27 | CASSITSGRSTDTQYF
TRBJ1-2 | TRBV6-6 | CASSSRQVYGYTF
TRBJ1-2 | TRBV27 | CASSLVRDYGYTF
TRBJ2-7 | TRBV4-1 | CASSQDFGGLSYEQYF
TRBJ2-2 | TRBV27 | CASSPRTGPNTGELFF
TRBJ1-4 | TRBV6-5 | CASSKGDTNEKLFF
TRBJ1-2 | TRBV5-1 | CASSLTGSGYTF
TRBJ2-5 | TRBV11-3 | CASSLLAPTSAGEETQYF
TRBJ1-1 | TRBV7-2 | CASSLSDRMNTEAFF
TRBJ1-1 | TRBV6-5 | CASSSPGQEAFF
TRBJ1-4 | TRBV10-3 | CAISDDREKLFF
TRBJ2-7 | TRBV13 | CASSIRSRRTGTYEQYF
TRBJ1-1 | TRBV5-1 | CASSLGRAGMNTEAFF
TRBJ1-2 | TRBV5-4 | CASSPNRGVDYGYTF
TRBJ2-6 | TRBV29-1 | CSVESLSGANVLTF
TRBJ2-2 | TRBV6-5 | CASRTPGETGELFF